These T cell receptor beta chains were read from a single sample in a study of T cell repertoires in cytomegalovirus infection. TCRdb reprocessed the reads with MiXCR, giving one entry per CDR3 protein. The data show about 450,000 distinct CDR3 sequences, approximately 31% seen once. Sequencing was done on a sample of PBMCs. Source of these receptors: a human donor in good health (CMV status not recorded). Some clones in this sample may be carry-over from other donors' samples. Each CDR3 is given with its conserved first and last residue. Each record gives: V gene, J gene, clone size, D gene, CDR3 protein, CDR3 DNA. D genes are given only for firm matches. A row's size may be missing; if present it is once, few, many or a size class.

>TRBV11-2|TRBJ2-7|few|-
CASLHPPGREQYF
TGTGCCAGCCTTCACCCACCGGGGCGCGAGCAGTACTTC
>TRBV13|TRBJ2-3|few|-
CASSLWWSDSSTDTQYF
TGTGCCAGCAGCTTATGGTGGTCGGATTCCTCCACAGATACGCAGTATTTT
>TRBV20-1|TRBJ1-4|-|-
CSARRDGEKLFF
TGCAGTGCTAGGCGGGATGGCGAAAAACTGTTTTTT
>TRBV15|TRBJ1-2|few|-
CATSRDYSVHYGYTF
TGTGCCACCAGCAGAGATTATTCCGTACACTATGGCTACACCTTC
>TRBV7-9|TRBJ1-1|-|-
CASTSLLEDTEAFF
TGTGCCAGCACCAGCCTGTTGGAGGACACTGAAGCTTTCTTT
>TRBV7-2|TRBJ2-4|many|-
CASSADFISKNIQYF
TGTGCCAGCAGCGCCGACTTCATATCCAAAAACATTCAGTACTTC
>TRBV6-5|TRBJ2-5|-|TRBD2
CASSYSTSEETQYF
TGTGCCAGCAGTTACTCGACTAGCGAAGAGACCCAGTACTTC
>TRBV28|TRBJ2-7|-|-
CASSSRKTGALSYEQYF
TGTGCCAGCAGTTCACGGAAGACGGGAGCCCTGTCCTACGAGCAGTACTTC
>TRBV7-8|TRBJ1-5|many|-
CASSLDSLYSNQPQHF
TGTGCCAGCAGCTTAGATTCCCTCTATAGCAATCAGCCCCAGCATTTT
>TRBV6-5|TRBJ1-1|-|-
CASSYIGWMNTEAFF
TGTGCCAGCAGTTACATTGGCTGGATGAACACTGAAGCTTTCTTT
>TRBV12-3/TRBV12-4|TRBJ2-1|-|TRBD1
CASRGQGVGQFF
TGTGCCAGCAGGGGACAGGGGGTCGGGCAGTTCTTC
>TRBV7-2|TRBJ1-1|many|-
CASSPQGETEAFF
TGTGCCAGCAGCCCACAGGGCGAGACTGAAGCTTTCTTT
>TRBV24-1|TRBJ2-3|few|-
CATSDYKKGRPRTDTQYF
TGTGCCACCAGTGATTACAAGAAAGGGAGACCTCGAACAGATACGCAGTATTTT
>TRBV7-9|TRBJ2-5|-|-
CAISQLAKDTQYF
TGTGCCATCAGCCAACTAGCTAAAGATACCCAATACTTC
>TRBV7-9|TRBJ2-5|-|-
CASSVPDRLDTQYF
TGTGCCAGCAGCGTCCCCGACAGGTTGGATACCCAGTACTTC
>TRBV7-2|TRBJ2-1|many|-
CASSLASSGSEQFF
TGTGCCAGCAGCTTAGCGAGTAGTGGCTCTGAGCAGTTCTTC
>TRBV18|TRBJ2-7|few|TRBD1
CASSPGDRGYEQYF
TGTGCCAGCTCACCAGGGGACAGGGGCTACGAGCAGTACTTC
>TRBV7-6|TRBJ1-1|many|TRBD1
CASSLAAPGTGGEAFF
TGTGCCAGCAGCTTAGCGGCTCCCGGGACAGGGGGAGAAGCTTTCTTT